One sample yielded the 26 T cell receptor beta chains listed below, sequenced in a study of PD-1 blockade in classical Hodgkin lymphoma. Clones were read by immunoSEQ multiplex PCR, and TCRdb kept only the in-frame ones, dropping some. This sample has about 26,000 clones, with 67% found just once. There was relapse after autologous stem cell transplantation in every patient, and there was variation in brentuximab vedotin exposure. Material: peripheral blood mononuclear cells (PBMCs), obtained before the second cycle of nivolumab. These receptors came from a human donor with classical Hodgkin lymphoma.

This rearrangement joins TRBV5-5 to TRBJ1-1; 8 bases are a match to TRBD1. CDR1 and CDR2 from the germline V gene are SGHKS and YYEKEE (reference sequence). CDR3 length equals 15 residues. Germline trimming cut 6 bases from V and 0 bases from J; bases unmatched to any gene: 7. The CDR3 coding sequence is TGTGCCAGCACCCCCAGGACAGGGATGAACACTGAAGCTTTCTTT. It encodes CASTPRTGMNTEAFF.

The rearrangement links TRBV18 to TRBJ1-1; perhaps TRBD1 as D (5 bases). Germline V gene data show CDR1 as KGHSH and CDR2 as LQKENI. V lost 4 bases and J 1 base, leaving 10 bases between the germline ends. This CDR3 has 14 amino acids. Here the CDR3 reads CASSLRVRNTEAFF. Here the CDR3 DNA reads TGTGCCAGCTCACTCAGGGTTAGGAACACTGAAGCTTTCTTT.

The chain combines TRBV10-3 with TRBJ2-4; D remains unclear. Trimming took off 6 bases at V and 2 bases at J, with 8 bases between the two ends. Germline V gene sequence: CDR1 ENHRY, CDR2 SYGVKD. The CDR3 runs 13 residues. The CDR3 DNA is TGTGCCATCAGGCAGGAGTCCAAAAACATTCAGTACTTC. It is translated as CAIRQESKNIQYF.

This clone was detected only a few times. The rearrangement uses TRBV6-6 and TRBJ2-2; D is ambiguous. This CDR3 has 15 residues. Germline assignment: CDR1 MNHNY and CDR2 SVGAGI (reference sequence). V was shortened by 0 bases and J by 6 bases, with 11 bases between the two germline ends. The CDR3 nucleotides are TGTGCCAGCAGTTACTCGAGACTTGTGGCCGGGGAGCTGTTTTTT. It codes for CASSYSRLVAGELFF.

This chain links TRBV5-1 with TRBJ2-2, with D possibly matching TRBD2 (6 bases). The CDR3 has 14 residues. Trimming took off 4 bases at V and 3 bases at J, with 10 bases between the two ends. Germline lookup yields CDR1 SGHRS and CDR2 YFSETQ. The CDR3 sequence is CASSPGGHTGELFF. Written as DNA, the CDR3 is TGCGCCAGCAGCCCCGGAGGGCACACCGGGGAGCTGTTTTTT.

The chain links TRBV7-9 to TRBJ2-7; tentatively, D is TRBD1 (6 bases). With 1 base removed from V and 3 bases from J, the gap between germline ends came to 10 bases. In germline, CDR1 is SEHNR, CDR2 FQNEAQ (reference sequence). The CDR3 is made up of 14 amino acids. The CDR3 region is CASSLGYRDYEQYF. CDR3 coding DNA: TGTGCCAGCAGCTTAGGTTACAGGGACTACGAGCAGTACTTC.

This clone is classed as medium-sized. CDR3 in DNA: TGTGCCTGGTCGGGGACAAAACGAACCGGCTACACCTTC. This gives the protein CAWSGTKRTGYTF. The rearrangement joins TRBV30 to TRBJ1-2; possible D gene TRBD1, 6 bases. Germline CDR1 reads GTSNPN; CDR2 reads SVGIG (reference sequence). V lost 5 bases and J 8 bases, leaving 18 bases between the germline ends. The CDR3 is made up of 13 amino acids.

V usage is TRBV10-3 and J usage is TRBJ2-1; no definite D call. Germline V gene data show CDR1 as ENHRY and CDR2 as SYGVKD. The CDR3 is 12 amino acids. V lost 10 bases and J 2 bases, leaving 9 bases between the germline ends. DNA for the CDR3: TGTGCCACCTCCCTAGCCTACAATGAGCAGTTCTTC. As protein: CATSLAYNEQFF.

V is TRBV6-1 and J is TRBJ1-1; D unresolved. The germline V gene encodes CDR1 MNHNS and CDR2 SASEGT. Trimming left V 7 bases short and J 0 bases short, with 6 bases between. CDR3 length: 12 residues. CDR3 sequence: CASKLLNTEAFF. The CDR3 DNA follows: TGTGCCAGCAAGCTTTTGAACACTGAAGCTTTCTTT.

This chain uses TRBV7-8 with TRBJ1-2, with D hard to call. This CDR3 has 15 residues. Trimming took off 1 base at V and 8 bases at J, with 17 bases between the two ends. CDR1 is SGHVS, CDR2 FQNEAQ, per germline. The CDR3 loop is CASSLEDEGRGGYTF. The CDR3 DNA is TGTGCCAGCAGCTTAGAGGATGAGGGTCGGGGAGGCTACACCTTC. Based on the CDR3 plus reference TRBV7-8 and TRBJ1-2, the full variable domain is GAGVSQSPRYKVAKRGQDVALRCDPISGHVSLFWYQQALGQGPEFLTYFQNEAQLDKSGLPSDRFFAERPEGSVSTLKIQRTQQEDSAVYLCASSLEDEGRGGYTFGSGTRLTVV.

The chain employs TRBV5-8 and TRBJ2-7; no firm D call. The CDR3 is 12 residues long. V dropped 3 bases and J dropped 0 bases, with 4 bases sitting between them. Germline V lookup: CDR1 SGHTS, CDR2 YDEGEE. The CDR3 nucleotides read TGTGCCAGCAGCTGGGGCTCCTACGAGCAGTACTTC. This gives the protein CASSWGSYEQYF.

The chain uses TRBV6-6 and TRBJ2-5; no clear D. Germline V gene sequence: CDR1 MNHNY, CDR2 SVGAGI (reference sequence). Trimming cost V 0 bases and J 5 bases, with 4 bases left between them. This CDR3 has 12 residues. As DNA, the CDR3 is TGTGCCAGCAGTTACTCGGTCGAGACCCAGTACTTC. Protein product: CASSYSVETQYF.

This chain connects TRBV6-6 to TRBJ1-1, with 9 positions matching TRBD1. This CDR3 contains 14 residues. With V trimmed by 5 bases and J by 5 bases, 6 bases remained unmatched. The germline gives CDR1 MNHNY, CDR2 SVGAGI (reference sequence). CDR3 sequence: CASSPRTGVTEAFF. The CDR3 DNA reads TGTGCCAGCAGTCCCCGGACAGGGGTTACTGAAGCTTTCTTT.

This clone appeared a few times. V and J are TRBV9 and TRBJ1-2; D possibly corresponds to TRBD1 (5 bases). The germline gives CDR1 SGDLS, CDR2 YYNGEE. The CDR3 has 14 residues. Trimming took off 0 bases at V and 4 bases at J, with 10 bases between the two ends. CDR3 nucleotide sequence: TGTGCCAGCAGCGTAGCTACGGACACCTATGGCTACACCTTC. Translated: CASSVATDTYGYTF.

The V call is TRBV29-1, the J call TRBJ2-5; D not resolved. The DNA end favors TRBJ2-7, so the J call may be wrong. This CDR3 region has 12 residues. CDR1 and CDR2 from the germline V gene are SQVTM and ANQGSEA. This chain's CDR3 is CSFCKGTYEQYF. The CDR3 nucleotides read TGCAGCTTTTGTAAGGGCACCTACGAGCAGTACTTC.

The chain joins TRBV7-8 to TRBJ1-3, with D unresolved. This CDR3 comprises 15 residues. V dropped 1 base and J dropped 0 bases, with 7 bases sitting between them. CDR1 and CDR2 (germline): SGHVS, FQNEAQ. CDR3 nucleotides: TGTGCCAGCAGCTTAGGAGCTAGCTCTGGAAACACCATATATTTT. Amino acid sequence: CASSLGASSGNTIYF.

The CDR3, as DNA: TGTGCCAGCAGCCTCCGACAGAACACTGAAGCTTTCTTT. Translated, it gives CASSLRQNTEAFF. This rearrangement joins TRBV7-2 to TRBJ1-1; D gene ambiguous. The germline gives CDR1 SGHTA, CDR2 FQGNSA. The V end lost 5 bases, the J end lost 1 base, and 8 bases lay between the germline ends. CDR3 length: 13 amino acids. The full variable domain, its missing parts supplied by reference TRBV7-2 and TRBJ1-1, is GAGVSQSPSNKVTEKGKDVELRCDPISGHTALYWYRQSLGQGLEFLIYFQGNSAPDKSGLPSDRFSAERTGGSVSTLTIQRTQQEDSAVYLCASSLRQNTEAFFGQGTRLTVV.

The chain has TRBV7-2 and TRBJ1-3; no clear D gene. The CDR3 spans 14 residues. The V end lost 1 base, the J end lost 2 bases, and 6 bases lay between the germline ends. Germline V gene sequence: CDR1 SGHTA, CDR2 FQGNSA. The CDR3: CASSLGQPGNTIYF. The CDR3 DNA reads as TGTGCCAGCAGCTTAGGCCAGCCTGGAAACACCATATATTTT.

J is TRBJ2-2 and V is TRBV28; D is unclear. Germline CDR1 and CDR2: MDHEN and SYDVKM. Trimming removed 1 base from V and 2 bases from J, with 11 bases in between. This CDR3 spans 16 amino acids. The CDR3: CASSLYPHSNTGELFF. As DNA, the CDR3 is TGTGCCAGCAGTTTATACCCACACTCCAACACCGGGGAGCTGTTTTTT.

This clone was observed a handful of times. V and J are TRBV9 and TRBJ1-1; D is unclear. The CDR3 length is 16 residues. Germline loops: CDR1 SGDLS, CDR2 YYNGEE. Between the trimmed V and J ends, which lost 4 bases and 0 bases, there was a span of 16 bases. CDR3 coding DNA: TGTGCCAGCAGCCCTTACCCGTTTTCGATGAACACTGAAGCTTTCTTT. Its protein is CASSPYPFSMNTEAFF.

The chain employs TRBV28 and TRBJ1-2; 7 bases map to TRBD1. CDR1 MDHEN and CDR2 SYDVKM come from the germline V gene. This CDR3 contains 13 residues. J was trimmed by 7 bases and V by 6 bases; bases with no gene match: 8. The CDR3 reads CASSPYRGAGYTF. CDR3 nucleotide sequence: TGTGCCAGCAGCCCGTACAGGGGAGCTGGCTACACCTTC.

CDR3 bases: TGTGCCAGTAGTATAGGGGGACAGGGTTGGACCAAAAACATTCAGTACTTC. This codes for CASSIGGQGWTKNIQYF. This chain joins TRBV19 and TRBJ2-4, with 9 nucleotides matching TRBD1. The germline CDR1 and CDR2 sequences are LNHDA and SQIVND (reference sequence). This CDR3 contains 17 residues. Trimming took 1 base from V and 2 from J; bases not matched to a gene: 6.

Only a few counts were recorded for this clone. The rearrangement links TRBV7-9 to TRBJ1-3, with D possibly matching TRBD1 (5 bases). The V gene's germline CDR1 is SEHNR and CDR2 FQNEAQ (reference sequence). Trimming cost V 2 bases and J 0 bases, with 8 bases left between them. The CDR3 has 15 residues. This CDR3 is CASSLMGLSGNTIYF. The CDR3 coding sequence is TGTGCCAGCAGCTTAATGGGGCTCTCTGGAAACACCATATATTTT.

The rearrangement links TRBV10-2 to TRBJ2-7, with TRBD1 matching 8 bases. J was trimmed by 4 bases and V by 5 bases; bases with no gene match: 10. Germline V gene lookup returns CDR1 WSHSY and CDR2 SAAADI. CDR3 length: 15 residues. The CDR3 spells CASSHTGTGGYEQYF. Written as DNA, the CDR3 is TGCGCCAGCAGTCATACCGGGACAGGAGGTTACGAGCAGTACTTC.

This clone was found once. V and J are TRBV6-5 and TRBJ1-6; weak D call: TRBD1 (5 bases). Germline V lookup: CDR1 MNHEY, CDR2 SVGAGI. V was clipped by 0 bases and J by 6 bases, with 9 bases between them. CDR3 length equals 15 residues. For the CDR3, the DNA is TGTGCCAGCAGTTACTCGACCCAGGGTAATTCACCCCTCCACTTT. Translation: CASSYSTQGNSPLHF.

This clone showed up just a few times. The gene calls are TRBV7-2 and TRBJ2-1, with TRBD2 identical over 15 bases. Per the germline V gene, CDR1 is SGHTA and CDR2 is FQGNSA. Germline trimming cut 6 bases from V and 6 bases from J; bases unmatched to any gene: 3. This CDR3 contains 15 residues. The CDR3: CASRVGLAGGNEQFF. The CDR3 bases are TGTGCCAGCAGAGTGGGACTAGCGGGGGGCAATGAGCAGTTCTTC.